This T cell receptor beta chain was sequenced for a study of cytomegalovirus exposure and HLA in healthy donors. Findings of the study overall: The listing of 150 to 200 TCR beta chains classed them as cytomegalovirus-associated. The dataset shows that most TCR sequences were rare, while some public TCRs occurred in many donors.

The CDR3 covers 16 residues. Germline V gene sequence: CDR1 SGHAT, CDR2 FQNNGV. J gave up 10 bases and V 1 base, and 8 bases lay outside the gene matches. About this clone itself: The antigen remains unidentified.

PCR amplification relied on 60 Vbeta primers (plus 13 Jbeta primers). Method: immunoSEQ multiplex PCR; TCRdb's copy keeps in-frame clones and lacks some. The table records 150,000 to 200,000 clones, approximately 78% of them present only once. Sample: PBMCs. The receptor comes from a girl aged 2-10 years in good health and CMV-seropositive. The gene calls are TRBV11-2 and TRBJ2-1, with 12 bases identical to TRBD2. The CDR3 loop is CASSLVSTSGRREQFF. In nucleotides, the CDR3 is TGTGCCAGCAGCTTAGTCTCGACTAGCGGGAGAAGGGAGCAGTTCTTC.